The entry below gives a single TCR beta chain sequence along with its context. This sample was included in a study of blood T cell repertoires in COVID-19. Overall study: Samples representing acute and convalescent COVID-19 were sourced from the United States, Italy and Spain. Sources were T cells, B-cell-depleted T cells, or PBMCs; the material itself was cDNA or gDNA.

Per the original data handling: Reference gene primer amplification in the assay estimated nucleated cell counts. The table came from immunoSEQ multiplex PCR; TCRdb's copy has only in-frame clones and leaves some out. That table is the source of V, J and clone size, and D and trimming were worked out from the DNA. Of some 90,000 clones listed, approximately 85% were seen once; the top ten hold roughly 25%. The CDR3 sequence is 14 residues long. V was cut by 11 bases and J by 5 bases, with 19 bases left in between. CDR1 is MDHEN and CDR2 is SYDVKM in the germline V gene. The TCR was taken from a human donor in a cohort sampled during active COVID-19. The source material was peripheral blood. The V gene is TRBV28, the J gene TRBJ1-5; maybe TRBD1 (5 bases). The CDR3 spells CAVGGGRLDQPQHF. The CDR3 coding sequence is TGTGCCGTCGGGGGAGGGCGTCTAGATCAGCCCCAGCATTTT.